This paragraph reports one T cell receptor beta chain. The data stem from a study of blood T cell repertoires in COVID-19. Libraries were prepared by immunoSEQ multiplex PCR; TCRdb keeps only in-frame clonotypes and omits some of them. Among over 200,000 clones listed, about 87% were seen once. The trim removed 0 bases at V and 2 bases at J, leaving 2 bases unmatched. Germline assignment: CDR1 SGHTS and CDR2 YDEGEE. The CDR3 consists of 15 residues. This sequence was found in a man aged 30 to 45 with COVID-19, enrolled during active disease. The chain carries TRBV5-8 and TRBJ2-3; 8 bases align to TRBD2. The sequenced sample consisted of peripheral blood. The CDR3 sequence is CASSLAGGPTDTQYF. The CDR3 region has the DNA TGTGCCAGCAGCTTGGCGGGAGGGCCCACAGATACGCAGTATTTT.